This T cell receptor beta chain was documented in a study of OX40 agonist ivuxolimab in advanced cancers. Study background: Patients assigned to dose escalation were diagnosed with hepatocellular carcinoma, melanoma, renal cell or head and neck cancer. Under the entry rules, prior anti-PD-1, anti-PD-L1 or anti-CTLA-4 therapy was allowed, and 40% had some. Study observations and caveats: Specificity for antigen went undetermined in the expanded peripheral T cells.

As for this clone: Antigen specificity is unknown.

Germline loops: CDR1 MGHDK, CDR2 SYGVNS. Trimming removed 5 bases from V and 8 bases from J, with 13 bases in between. This CDR3 region has 14 residues. The repertoire was sequenced with immunoSEQ multiplex PCR; TCRdb's copy has only in-frame clones and lacks some. This repertoire shows roughly 80,000 clones, approximately 95% found once; its top ten account for approximately 0.3%. The sequence was obtained from an adult with an advanced solid tumor such as melanoma, head and neck, liver or kidney cancer. Sequences were derived from CD4+ or CD8+ T cells sorted from blood, sampled in a trial of the OX40 agonist ivuxolimab. This rearrangement joins TRBV25-1 to TRBJ1-6; D might be TRBD1 (6 bases). CDR3 in amino acids: CASSRRGKDSPLHF. CDR3 bases: TGTGCCAGCAGTCGAAGGGGGAAGGATTCACCCCTCCACTTT.